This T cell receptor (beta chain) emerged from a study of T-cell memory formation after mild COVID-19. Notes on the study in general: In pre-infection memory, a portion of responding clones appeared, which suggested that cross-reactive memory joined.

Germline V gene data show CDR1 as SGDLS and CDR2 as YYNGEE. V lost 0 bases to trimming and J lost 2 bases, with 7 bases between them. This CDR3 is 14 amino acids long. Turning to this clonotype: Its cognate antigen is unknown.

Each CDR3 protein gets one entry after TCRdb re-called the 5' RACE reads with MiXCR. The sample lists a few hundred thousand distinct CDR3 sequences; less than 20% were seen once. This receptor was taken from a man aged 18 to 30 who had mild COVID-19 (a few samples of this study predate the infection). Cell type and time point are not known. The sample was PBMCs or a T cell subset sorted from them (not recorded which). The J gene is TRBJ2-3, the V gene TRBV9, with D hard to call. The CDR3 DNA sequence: TGTGCCAGCAGCGTAGAGGGTACCACAGATACGCAGTATTTT. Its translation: CASSVEGTTDTQYF.